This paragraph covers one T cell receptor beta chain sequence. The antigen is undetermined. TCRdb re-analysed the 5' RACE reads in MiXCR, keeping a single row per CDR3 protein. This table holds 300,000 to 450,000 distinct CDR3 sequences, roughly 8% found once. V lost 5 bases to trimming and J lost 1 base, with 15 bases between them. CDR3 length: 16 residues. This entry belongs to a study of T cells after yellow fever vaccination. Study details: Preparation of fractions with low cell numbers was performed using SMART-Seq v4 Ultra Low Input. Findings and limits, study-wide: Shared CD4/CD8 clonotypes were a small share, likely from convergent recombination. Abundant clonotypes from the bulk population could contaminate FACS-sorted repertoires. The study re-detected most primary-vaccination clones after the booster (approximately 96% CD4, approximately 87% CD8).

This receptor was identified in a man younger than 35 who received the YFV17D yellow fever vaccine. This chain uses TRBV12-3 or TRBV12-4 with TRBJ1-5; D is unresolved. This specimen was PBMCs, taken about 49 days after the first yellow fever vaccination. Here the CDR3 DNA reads TGTGCCAGCAGTCCGCCTTGGCTGGGGAGCAATCAGCCCCAGCATTTT. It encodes CASSPPWLGSNQPQHF.